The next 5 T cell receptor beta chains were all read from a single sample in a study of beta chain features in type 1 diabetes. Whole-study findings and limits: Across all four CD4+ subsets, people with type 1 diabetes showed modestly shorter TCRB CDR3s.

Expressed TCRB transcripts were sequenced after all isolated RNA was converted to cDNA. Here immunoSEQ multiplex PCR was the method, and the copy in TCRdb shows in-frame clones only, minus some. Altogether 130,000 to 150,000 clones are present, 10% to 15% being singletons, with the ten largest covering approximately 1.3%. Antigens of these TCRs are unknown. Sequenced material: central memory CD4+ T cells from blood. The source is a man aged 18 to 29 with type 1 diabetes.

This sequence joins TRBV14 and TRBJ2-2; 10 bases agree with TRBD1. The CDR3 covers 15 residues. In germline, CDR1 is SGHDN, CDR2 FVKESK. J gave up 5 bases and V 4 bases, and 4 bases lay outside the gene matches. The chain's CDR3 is CASSRRDRGTGELFF. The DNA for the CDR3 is TGTGCCAGCAGCCGGAGGGACAGGGGTACCGGGGAGCTGTTTTTT.

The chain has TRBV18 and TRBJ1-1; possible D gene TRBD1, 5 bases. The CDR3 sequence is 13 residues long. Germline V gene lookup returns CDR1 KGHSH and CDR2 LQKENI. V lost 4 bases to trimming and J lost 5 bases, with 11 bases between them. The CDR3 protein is CASSQTGSTEAFF. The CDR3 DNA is TGTGCCAGCTCACAAACAGGTTCTACTGAAGCTTTCTTT.

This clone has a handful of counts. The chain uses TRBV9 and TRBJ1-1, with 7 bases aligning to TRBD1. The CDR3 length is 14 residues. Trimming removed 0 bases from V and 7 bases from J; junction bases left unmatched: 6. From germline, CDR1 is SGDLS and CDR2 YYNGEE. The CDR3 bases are TGTGCCAGCAGCGTAGAATTACAGGGGAATGAAGCTTTCTTT. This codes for CASSVELQGNEAFF.

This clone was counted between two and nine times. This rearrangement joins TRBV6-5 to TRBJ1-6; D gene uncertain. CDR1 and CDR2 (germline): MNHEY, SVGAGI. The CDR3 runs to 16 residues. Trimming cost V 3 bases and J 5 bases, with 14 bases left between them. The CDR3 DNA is TGTGCCAGCAGTTATCTGGGTCTCGGGCATAATTCACCCCTCCACTTT. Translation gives CASSYLGLGHNSPLHF.

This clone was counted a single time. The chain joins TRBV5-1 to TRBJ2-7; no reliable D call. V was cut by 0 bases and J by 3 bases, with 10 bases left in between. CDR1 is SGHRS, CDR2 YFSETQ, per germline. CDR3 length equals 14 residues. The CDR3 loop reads CASSLGASYYEQYF. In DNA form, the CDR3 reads TGCGCCAGCAGCTTGGGGGCCAGCTACTACGAGCAGTACTTC.